The rows below give T cell receptor beta chains drawn from one sample of a study of blood T cell repertoires in COVID-19. Clones were sequenced by immunoSEQ multiplex PCR, and TCRdb holds only the in-frame ones, with some missing. The sample holds fewer than 250,000 clones; about 80% are singletons and the top ten take roughly 8%. The sequencing sample was made of peripheral blood. All receptors come from a woman aged 55-69 years with COVID-19, enrolled during active disease. The CDR3 runs from the conserved cysteine through the conserved F or W. A D gene is named only where the DNA matches it firmly. Clone size is not always given. Where it is, it says once, few, many or a class for expanded clones.

v_call: TRBV4-2; j_call: TRBJ2-7; d_call: .; clone_size: many; cdr3_nt: TGTGCCAGCAGCCAAGATCGGGTTGCGGGGTCGACCTACGAGCAGTACTTC; cdr3_aa: CASSQDRVAGSTYEQYF
v_call: TRBV7-2; j_call: TRBJ1-1; d_call: TRBD1; clone_size: .; cdr3_nt: TGTGCCAGCAGCTTAACGACAGGGATTGACACTGAAGCTTTCTTT; cdr3_aa: CASSLTTGIDTEAFF
v_call: TRBV4-2; j_call: TRBJ2-3; d_call: .; clone_size: once; cdr3_nt: TGTGCCAGCAGCCAAGGACCCAAATGGGGAGAAGATACGCAGTATTTT; cdr3_aa: CASSQGPKWGEDTQYF
v_call: TRBV7-9; j_call: TRBJ2-7; d_call: TRBD2; clone_size: .; cdr3_nt: TGTGCCAGCAGCTCGTCCCTAGCGGGATTTCTCTACGAGCAGTACTTC; cdr3_aa: CASSSSLAGFLYEQYF
v_call: TRBV6-2/TRBV6-3; j_call: TRBJ1-5; d_call: TRBD1; clone_size: .; cdr3_nt: TGTGCCAGCAGTTACGAAGCGGCGACAGGGGGTTTGAATCAGCCCCAGCATTTT; cdr3_aa: CASSYEAATGGLNQPQHF
v_call: TRBV5-1; j_call: TRBJ1-2; d_call: .; clone_size: .; cdr3_nt: TGCGCCAGCAGCTGGGAATTACAGGGATATGGCTACACCTTC; cdr3_aa: CASSWELQGYGYTF
v_call: TRBV5-4; j_call: TRBJ2-1; d_call: TRBD1; clone_size: .; cdr3_nt: TGTGCCAGCAGACCGTACAGGGGGCTAAGCTACAATGAGCAGTTCTTC; cdr3_aa: CASRPYRGLSYNEQFF
v_call: TRBV19; j_call: TRBJ1-1; d_call: .; clone_size: .; cdr3_nt: TGTGCCAGTAGTTTTGGACAGCCGAACACTGAAGCTTTCTTT; cdr3_aa: CASSFGQPNTEAFF
v_call: TRBV28; j_call: TRBJ2-1; d_call: .; clone_size: few; cdr3_nt: TGTGCCAGCAGTTTGGGGCTAGGCCCCCACTACAATGAGCAGTTCTTC; cdr3_aa: CASSLGLGPHYNEQFF
v_call: TRBV7-6; j_call: TRBJ2-7; d_call: .; clone_size: .; cdr3_nt: TGTGCCAGCAGCTTAGCCCTAGCGGACAGCCCCTACGAGCAGTACTTC; cdr3_aa: CASSLALADSPYEQYF
v_call: TRBV5-1; j_call: TRBJ1-6; d_call: TRBD1; clone_size: .; cdr3_nt: TGCGCCAGCAGCCGAGACAGGGTCTATAATTCACCCCTCCACTTT; cdr3_aa: CASSRDRVYNSPLHF
v_call: TRBV5-6; j_call: TRBJ2-7; d_call: .; clone_size: once; cdr3_nt: TGTGCCAGCAGCTTTCCGGGAGTACGGGGCGAGCAGTACTTC; cdr3_aa: CASSFPGVRGEQYF